This TCR beta chain was obtained from a study of identical twins. General study findings and limits: Partial confounding of zero-insertion analyses by invariant MAIT and iNKT cells was possible.

TCRdb reprocessed the 5' RACE reads via MiXCR and lists one record per CDR3 protein. This sample has hundreds of thousands of distinct CDR3 sequences, with more than 6.5% found just once. This clonotype occurred a few times. Its specificity is unknown. Trimming took 0 bases from V and 7 from J; bases not matched to a gene: 9. CDR3 size: 17 residues. CDR1 is MNHEY and CDR2 is SVGAGI in the germline V gene. These data also formed part of another study, on yellow fever vaccine responses in identical twins.

The sequencing input was memory (CD45RO+) T cells sorted from blood. The TCR sequence derives from a woman under 30 in good health. This sequence joins TRBV6-5 and TRBJ1-1, with 12 bases lining up with TRBD1. The CDR3 here is CASSYSLSGQGAGEAFF. The CDR3 DNA reads as TGTGCCAGCAGTTACTCTCTGTCGGGACAGGGGGCAGGTGAAGCTTTCTTT.